This entry features one T cell receptor (beta chain) sequence. What it recognizes is unknown. The source of the sample is a study of CD8 T cell repertoires and HIV-1 epitope variants. Clones were read by immunoSEQ multiplex PCR, and TCRdb kept only the in-frame ones, dropping some. The repertoire holds 4,500 to 6,500 clones, roughly 60% seen once, with roughly 42% in the top ten. Germline loops: CDR1 SGHRS, CDR2 YFSETQ. CDR3 length equals 12 residues. V was shortened by 3 bases and J by 1 base, with 5 bases between the two germline ends. The chain links TRBV5-1 to TRBJ2-7, with D possibly being TRBD1 or TRBD2 (5 bases each). This TCR derives from a male donor with HIV. Sequencing was done on a sample of cultured CD8+ T cells derived from PBMCs. CDR3 DNA: TGCGCCAGCAGCTGGGGGTCCTACGAGCAGTACTTC. Amino acid sequence: CASSWGSYEQYF.